The count of the clone carrying this T cell receptor beta chain is one. This specimen comes from a study of blood T cell repertoires in COVID-19. Study-level information: Specimens from acute and convalescent COVID-19 originated in the United States, Italy and Spain.

Germline-derived CDR1 and CDR2 are SGHRS and YFSETQ. This CDR3 contains 15 residues. J gave up 3 bases and V 6 bases, and 11 bases lay outside the gene matches. Sequencing was performed with immunoSEQ multiplex PCR; in TCRdb, only in-frame clones are kept and a portion is missing. The data contain about 220,000 clones, 65% to 85% of them seen just once; the ten biggest clones take up 9.5% to 15%. The rearrangement joins TRBV5-1 to TRBJ1-1; TRBD1 aligns across 7 bases. This clonotype was sampled from a human donor in a cohort sampled during active COVID-19. Sequencing was performed on peripheral blood. The CDR3 DNA follows: TGCGCCAGCACCTCCGAGGGGGCCGGGGACACTGAAGCTTTCTTT. It specifies CASTSEGAGDTEAFF.